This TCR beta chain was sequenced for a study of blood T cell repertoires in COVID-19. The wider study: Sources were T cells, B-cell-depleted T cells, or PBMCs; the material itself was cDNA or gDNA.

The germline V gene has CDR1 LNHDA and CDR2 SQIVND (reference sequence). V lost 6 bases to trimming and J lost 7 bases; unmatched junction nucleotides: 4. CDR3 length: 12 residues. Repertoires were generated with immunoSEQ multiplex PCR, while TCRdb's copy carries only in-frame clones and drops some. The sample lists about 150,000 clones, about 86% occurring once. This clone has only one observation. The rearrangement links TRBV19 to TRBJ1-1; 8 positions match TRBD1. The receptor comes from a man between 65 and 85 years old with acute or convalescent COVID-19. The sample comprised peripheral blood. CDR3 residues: CASRTGEYEAFF. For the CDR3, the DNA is TGTGCCAGTAGGACAGGGGAATATGAAGCTTTCTTT.